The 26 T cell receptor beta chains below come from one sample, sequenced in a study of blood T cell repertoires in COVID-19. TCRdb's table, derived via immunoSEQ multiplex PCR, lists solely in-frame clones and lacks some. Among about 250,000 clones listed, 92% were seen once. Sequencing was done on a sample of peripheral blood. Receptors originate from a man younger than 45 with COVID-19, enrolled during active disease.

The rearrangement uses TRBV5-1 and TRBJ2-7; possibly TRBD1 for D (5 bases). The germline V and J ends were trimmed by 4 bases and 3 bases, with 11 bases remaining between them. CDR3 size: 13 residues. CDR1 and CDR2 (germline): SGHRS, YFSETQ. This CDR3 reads CASSLAGIYEQYF. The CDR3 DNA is TGCGCCAGCAGCCTCGCAGGGATCTACGAGCAGTACTTC.

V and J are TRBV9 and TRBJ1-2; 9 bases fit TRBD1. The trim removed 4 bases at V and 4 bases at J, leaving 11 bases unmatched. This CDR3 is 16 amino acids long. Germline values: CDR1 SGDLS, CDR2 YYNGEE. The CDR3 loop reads CASSRRGTGRGYGYTF. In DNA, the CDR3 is TGTGCCAGCAGCCGACGGGGGACAGGGCGAGGCTATGGCTACACCTTC.

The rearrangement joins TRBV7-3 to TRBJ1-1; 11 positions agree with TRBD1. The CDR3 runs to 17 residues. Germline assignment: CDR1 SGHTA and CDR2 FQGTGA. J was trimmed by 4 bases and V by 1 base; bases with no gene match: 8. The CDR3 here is CASSLKRTGGSGTEAFF. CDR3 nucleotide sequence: TGTGCCAGCAGCTTAAAGAGGACAGGGGGCTCAGGCACTGAAGCTTTCTTT.

For the CDR3, the DNA is TGTGCCAGCAGCCCCGCAGACAGGGGGTTTGGCGAGCAGTACTTC. Translation gives CASSPADRGFGEQYF. The gene calls are TRBV9 and TRBJ2-7, with TRBD1 identical over 9 bases. This CDR3 has 15 amino acids. CDR1 is SGDLS, CDR2 YYNGEE, per germline. J was trimmed by 6 bases and V by 4 bases; bases with no gene match: 11.

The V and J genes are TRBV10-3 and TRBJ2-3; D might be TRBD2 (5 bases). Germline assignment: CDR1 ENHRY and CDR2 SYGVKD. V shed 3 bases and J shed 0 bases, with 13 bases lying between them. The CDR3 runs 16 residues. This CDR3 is CAISEFGKGSTDTQYF. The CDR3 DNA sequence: TGTGCCATCAGTGAATTCGGGAAGGGTAGCACAGATACGCAGTATTTT.

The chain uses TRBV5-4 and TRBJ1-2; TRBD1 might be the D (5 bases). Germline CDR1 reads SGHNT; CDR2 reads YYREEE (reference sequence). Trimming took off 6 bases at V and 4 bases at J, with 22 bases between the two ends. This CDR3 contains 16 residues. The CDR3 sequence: CASKGEGNVLIYGYTF. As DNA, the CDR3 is TGTGCCAGCAAAGGGGAGGGGAACGTCTTGATCTATGGCTACACCTTC.

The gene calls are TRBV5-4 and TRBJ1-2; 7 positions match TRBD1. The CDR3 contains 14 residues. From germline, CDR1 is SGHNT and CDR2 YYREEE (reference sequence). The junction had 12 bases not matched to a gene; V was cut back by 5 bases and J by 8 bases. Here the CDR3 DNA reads TGTGCCAGCAGGGAGCTAGGACAGGCAGGGGGCTACACCTTC. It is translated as CASRELGQAGGYTF.

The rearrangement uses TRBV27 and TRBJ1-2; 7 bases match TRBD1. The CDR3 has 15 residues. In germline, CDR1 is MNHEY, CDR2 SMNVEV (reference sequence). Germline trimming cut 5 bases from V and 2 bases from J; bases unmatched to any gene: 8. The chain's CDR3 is CASSEQGPINYGYTF. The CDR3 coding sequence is TGTGCCAGCAGTGAACAGGGGCCAATAAACTATGGCTACACCTTC.

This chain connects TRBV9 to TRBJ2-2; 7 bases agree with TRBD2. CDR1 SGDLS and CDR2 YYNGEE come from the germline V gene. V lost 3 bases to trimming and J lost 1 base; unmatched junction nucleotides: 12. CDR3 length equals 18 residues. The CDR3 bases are TGTGCCAGCAGCGAAACCCCTAAGCTAGCGGAGAACACCGGGGAGCTGTTTTTT. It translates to CASSETPKLAENTGELFF. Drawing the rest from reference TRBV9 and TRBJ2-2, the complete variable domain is DSGVTQTPKHLITATGQRVTLRCSPRSGDLSVYWYQQSLDQGLQFLIQYYNGEERAKGNILERFSAQQFPDLHSELNLSSLELGDSALYFCASSETPKLAENTGELFFGEGSRLTVL.

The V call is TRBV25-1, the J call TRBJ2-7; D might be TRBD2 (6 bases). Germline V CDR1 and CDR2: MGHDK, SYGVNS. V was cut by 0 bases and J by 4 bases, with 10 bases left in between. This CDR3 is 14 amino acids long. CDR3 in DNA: TGTGCCAGCAGTGAATATGAGGGGAGGTACGAGCAGTACTTC. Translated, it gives CASSEYEGRYEQYF.

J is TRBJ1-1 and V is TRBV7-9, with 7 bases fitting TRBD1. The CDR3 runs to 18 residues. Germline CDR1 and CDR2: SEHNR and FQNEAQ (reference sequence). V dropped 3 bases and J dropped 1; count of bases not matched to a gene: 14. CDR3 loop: CASSFSGRGRPGNTEAFF. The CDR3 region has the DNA TGTGCCAGCAGCTTTTCGGGCAGGGGGAGGCCTGGGAACACTGAAGCTTTCTTT.

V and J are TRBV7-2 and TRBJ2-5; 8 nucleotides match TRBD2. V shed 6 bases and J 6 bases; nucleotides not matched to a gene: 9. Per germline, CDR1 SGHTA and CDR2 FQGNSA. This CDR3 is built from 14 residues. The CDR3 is CASSRGGIGKTQYF. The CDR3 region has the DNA TGTGCCAGCAGTCGGGGGGGAATAGGCAAGACCCAGTACTTC.

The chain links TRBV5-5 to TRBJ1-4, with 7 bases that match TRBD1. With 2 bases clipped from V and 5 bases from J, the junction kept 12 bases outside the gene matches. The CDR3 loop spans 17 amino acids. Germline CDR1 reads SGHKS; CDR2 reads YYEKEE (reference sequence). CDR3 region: CASSFSHPGTVNEKLFF. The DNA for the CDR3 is TGTGCCAGCAGCTTTAGTCACCCCGGGACAGTAAATGAAAAACTGTTTTTT.

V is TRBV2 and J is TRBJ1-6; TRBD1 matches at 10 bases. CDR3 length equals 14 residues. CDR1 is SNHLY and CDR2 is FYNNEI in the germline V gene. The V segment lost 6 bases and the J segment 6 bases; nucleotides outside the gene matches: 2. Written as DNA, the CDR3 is TGTGCCAGCAGGGGGGACAGGGGTAATTCACCCCTCCACTTT. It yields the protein CASRGDRGNSPLHF.

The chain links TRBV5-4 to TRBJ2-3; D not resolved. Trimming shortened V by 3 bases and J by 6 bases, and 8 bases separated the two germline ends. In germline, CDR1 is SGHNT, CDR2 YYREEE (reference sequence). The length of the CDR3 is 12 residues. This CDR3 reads CASSSLSDTQYF. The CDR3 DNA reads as TGTGCCAGCAGCTCCCTGTCGGATACGCAGTATTTT.

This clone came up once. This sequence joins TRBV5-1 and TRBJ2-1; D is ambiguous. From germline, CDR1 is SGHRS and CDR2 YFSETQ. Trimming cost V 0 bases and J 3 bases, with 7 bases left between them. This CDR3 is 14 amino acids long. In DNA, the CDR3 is TGCGCCAGCAGCTTGGTGACAAACTACAATGAGCAGTTCTTC. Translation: CASSLVTNYNEQFF.

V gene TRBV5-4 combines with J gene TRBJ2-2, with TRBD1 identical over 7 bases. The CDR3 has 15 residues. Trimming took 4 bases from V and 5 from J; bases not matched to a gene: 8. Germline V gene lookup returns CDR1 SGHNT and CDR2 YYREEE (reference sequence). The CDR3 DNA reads TGTGCCAGCAGCCCGCAAGGGGGCGGGACCGGGGAGCTGTTTTTT. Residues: CASSPQGGGTGELFF.

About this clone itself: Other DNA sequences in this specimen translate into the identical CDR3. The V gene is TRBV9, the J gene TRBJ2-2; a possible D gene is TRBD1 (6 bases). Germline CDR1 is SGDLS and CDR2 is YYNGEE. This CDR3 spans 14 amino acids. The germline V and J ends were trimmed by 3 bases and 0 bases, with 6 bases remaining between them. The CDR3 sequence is CASSDRANTGELFF. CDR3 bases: TGTGCCAGCAGCGACAGGGCGAACACCGGGGAGCTGTTTTTT.

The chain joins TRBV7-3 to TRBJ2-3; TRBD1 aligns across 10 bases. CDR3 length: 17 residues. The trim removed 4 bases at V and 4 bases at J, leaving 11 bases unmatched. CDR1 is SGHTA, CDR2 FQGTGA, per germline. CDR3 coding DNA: TGTGCCAGCAGCTCTACATTAGGGACAGGGGAGGCAGATACGCAGTATTTT. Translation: CASSSTLGTGEADTQYF.

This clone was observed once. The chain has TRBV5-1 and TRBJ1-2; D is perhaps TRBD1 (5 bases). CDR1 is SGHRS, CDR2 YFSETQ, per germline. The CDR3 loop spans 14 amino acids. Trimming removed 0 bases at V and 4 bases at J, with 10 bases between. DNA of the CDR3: TGCGCCAGCAGCTTGGTTCAGGGACTCTATGGCTACACCTTC. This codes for CASSLVQGLYGYTF.

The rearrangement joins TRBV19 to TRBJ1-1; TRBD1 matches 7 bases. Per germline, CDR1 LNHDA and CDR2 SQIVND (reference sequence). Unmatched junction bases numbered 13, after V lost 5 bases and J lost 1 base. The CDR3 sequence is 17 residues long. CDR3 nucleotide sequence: TGTGCCAGTAGTTACTCAGGGCACAGGGGATCGAACACTGAAGCTTTCTTT. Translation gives CASSYSGHRGSNTEAFF.

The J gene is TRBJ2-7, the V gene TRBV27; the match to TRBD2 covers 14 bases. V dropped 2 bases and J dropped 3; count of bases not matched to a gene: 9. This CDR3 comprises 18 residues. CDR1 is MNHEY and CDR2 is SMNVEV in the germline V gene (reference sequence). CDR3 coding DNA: TGTGCCAGCAGTTTAGTAGGACTAGCGGGGGGCGTTGTCTACGAGCAGTACTTC. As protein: CASSLVGLAGGVVYEQYF.

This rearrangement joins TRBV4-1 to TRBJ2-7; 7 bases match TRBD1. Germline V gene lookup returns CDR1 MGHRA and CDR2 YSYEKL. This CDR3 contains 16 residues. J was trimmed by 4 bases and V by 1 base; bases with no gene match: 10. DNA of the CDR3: TGCGCCAGCAGCCAAGTGCTTGGCAGGGACAGTTACGAGCAGTACTTC. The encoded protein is CASSQVLGRDSYEQYF.

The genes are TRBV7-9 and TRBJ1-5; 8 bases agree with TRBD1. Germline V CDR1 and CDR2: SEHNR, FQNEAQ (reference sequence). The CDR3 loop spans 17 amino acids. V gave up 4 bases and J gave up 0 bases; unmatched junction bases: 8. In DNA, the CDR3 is TGTGCCAGCAGCTCGGGACAGGCCACCTTTAGCAATCAGCCCCAGCATTTT. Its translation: CASSSGQATFSNQPQHF.

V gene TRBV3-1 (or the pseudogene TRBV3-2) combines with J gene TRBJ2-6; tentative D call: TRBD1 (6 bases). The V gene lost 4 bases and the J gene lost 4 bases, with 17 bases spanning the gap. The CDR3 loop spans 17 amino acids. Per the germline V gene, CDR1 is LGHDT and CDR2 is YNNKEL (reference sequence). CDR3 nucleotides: TGTGCCAGCAGCCTACAGGGCATTTTTTCCGGGGCCAACGTCCTGACTTTC. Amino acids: CASSLQGIFSGANVLTF.

In nucleotides, the CDR3 is TGCGCCAGCAGCCACGGACAGACCGATACGCAGTATTTT. Its translation: CASSHGQTDTQYF. This sequence joins TRBV4-1 and TRBJ2-3, with D possibly matching TRBD1 (6 bases). This CDR3 is 13 amino acids long. With 3 bases removed from V and 6 bases from J, the gap between germline ends came to 10 bases. Germline assignment: CDR1 MGHRA and CDR2 YSYEKL.